Listed below are T cell receptor beta chains from one sample, sequenced in a study of shared clonotypes between healthy human individuals. This table comes from immunoSEQ multiplex PCR, and its TCRdb copy is limited to in-frame clones, with some not included. The sample has 1.5 million to 2.5 million clones, 85% to 95% seen once. The specimen was naive CD8+ T cells sorted from blood. These receptors came from a man aged 18 to 29 in good health. Both conserved end residues are part of each CDR3. The D gene is left open where the match is weak. Clone size appears in some rows only: once, few, many, or a class for an expanded clone.

j_call	v_call	d_call	clone_size	cdr3_nt	cdr3_aa
TRBJ1-1	TRBV25-1	.	.	TGTGCCAGCAGTGGCTCGTGGGGTGGCACTGAAGCTTTCTTT	CASSGSWGGTEAFF
TRBJ1-4	TRBV28	.	.	TGTGCCAGCAGTTTCGAGGGGCCTAATGAAAAACTGTTTTTT	CASSFEGPNEKLFF
TRBJ2-7	TRBV2	.	.	TGTGCCAGCAGCCCCGACCCCGGGCCCTACGAGCAGTACTTC	CASSPDPGPYEQYF
TRBJ2-1	TRBV7-9	.	.	TGTGCCAGCAGCGGAACTCGGGGGACCCTGGGATACAATGAGCAGTTCTTC	CASSGTRGTLGYNEQFF
TRBJ2-4	TRBV19	.	.	TGTGCCAGTAGTATAGATGTGGAGACCAAAAACATTCAGTACTTC	CASSIDVETKNIQYF
TRBJ2-3	TRBV28	TRBD2	once	TGTGCCAGCAGTTTAGGACCTAGCGGGGGGGCCGGAGATACGCAGTATTTT	CASSLGPSGGAGDTQYF
TRBJ2-7	TRBV13	.	.	TGTGCCAGCAGCTTGGGATCGGCTGCGAGCTCCTACGAGCAGTACTTC	CASSLGSAASSYEQYF
TRBJ2-5	TRBV20-1	.	.	TGCAGTGCTGCCCTACAAGAGACCCAGTACTTC	CSAALQETQYF
TRBJ2-2	TRBV6-5	TRBD1	.	TGTGCCAGCAGTTACCTGGGGACAGGGTCCACCGGGGAGCTGTTTTTT	CASSYLGTGSTGELFF
TRBJ2-7	TRBV11-3	.	.	TGTGCCAGCAGCCCTGGGTTCGGGACCTACGAGCAGTACTTC	CASSPGFGTYEQYF
TRBJ2-7	TRBV10-2	TRBD1	.	TGCGCCAGCAGTGGGACAGGTTACGAGCAGTACTTC	CASSGTGYEQYF
TRBJ2-7	TRBV30	.	.	TGTGCCTGGAGTGTACCTCGGAGGACCTTCGAGCAGTACTTC	CAWSVPRRTFEQYF
TRBJ1-6	TRBV5-1	.	.	TGCGCCAGCAGCTTGGCCGGGGGGTCCTATAATTCACCCCTCCACTTT	CASSLAGGSYNSPLHF
TRBJ2-3	TRBV5-4	TRBD1	.	TGTGCCAGCAGCTTCCGGGACAGGGGGCATCTGGCAGATACGCAGTATTTT	CASSFRDRGHLADTQYF
TRBJ2-5	TRBV7-9	.	.	TGTGCCAGCAGCTTAACAGTTCAAGAGACCCAGTACTTC	CASSLTVQETQYF
TRBJ2-1	TRBV9	TRBD1	.	TGTGCCAGCAGCCCCGGGACAGGGTACGGCAATGAGCAGTTCTTC	CASSPGTGYGNEQFF
TRBJ2-1	TRBV6-1	.	.	TGTGCCAGCAGTGAACGAGAGAACTCCTACAATGAGCAGTTCTTC	CASSERENSYNEQFF
TRBJ2-2	TRBV29-1	TRBD2	.	TGCAGCGTTGCTATGGCGGGGGTCAACACCGGGGAGCTGTTTTTT	CSVAMAGVNTGELFF
TRBJ1-1	TRBV2	.	.	TGTGCCAGCAGTGAAGGGAAGGGCGAGGGGAGCACTGAAGCTTTCTTT	CASSEGKGEGSTEAFF
TRBJ2-1	TRBV9	.	.	TGTGCCAGCAGCTCCCACCCCTCTGGGGGGCTGGGGCAGTTCTTC	CASSSHPSGGLGQFF
TRBJ2-2	TRBV7-9	.	.	TGTGCCAGCAGGCCACAACTAGGGACCAACACCGGGGAGCTGTTTTTT	CASRPQLGTNTGELFF
TRBJ2-2	TRBV2	TRBD2	.	TGTGCCAGCTGGACGGCGGGGGGTGCCGGGGAGCTGTTTTTT	CASWTAGGAGELFF
TRBJ2-1	TRBV27	TRBD2	.	TGTGCCAGCAGTCCCCTAGCGGGCCAATACAATGAGCAGTTCTTC	CASSPLAGQYNEQFF
TRBJ2-1	TRBV2	TRBD2	.	TGTGCCAGCAGTGAAGATAGCGGGAGGGAGTTCTTC	CASSEDSGREFF
TRBJ1-1	TRBV27	.	.	TGTGCCAGCAGTTTAAGGGGGACGGACACTGAAGCTTTCTTT	CASSLRGTDTEAFF
TRBJ2-3	TRBV6-5	.	.	TGTGCCAGCAGTTACTCGGCTAGCAACGTGCAGTATTTT	CASSYSASNVQYF
TRBJ1-1	TRBV29-1	.	.	TGCAGCGAAACGACGGAGAACACTGAAGCTTTCTTT	CSETTENTEAFF
TRBJ1-4	TRBV4-1	.	.	TGCGCCAGCAGCCAAGCGCTTCCGGGGGATGAAAAACTGTTTTTT	CASSQALPGDEKLFF
TRBJ2-7	TRBV21-1	.	.	TGTGCCAGCAGCAAAACCCCCGGTCCGGGCAACTACGAGCAGTACTTC	CASSKTPGPGNYEQYF
TRBJ2-7	TRBV10-1	TRBD1	.	TGCGCCAGCACCGACAGGGGGCCGTACTTC	CASTDRGPYF
TRBJ2-1	TRBV27	TRBD2	.	TGTGCCAGCAGTTCATCAGCGGGAGAGAACTACAATGAGCAGTTCTTC	CASSSSAGENYNEQFF
TRBJ2-7	TRBV5-1	.	.	TGCGCCAGCAGCTTGGGCGTAAACACCTACGAGCAGTACTTC	CASSLGVNTYEQYF
TRBJ1-1	TRBV9	.	.	TGTGCCAGCAAGGGGGTGAACACTGAAGCTTTCTTT	CASKGVNTEAFF
TRBJ2-1	TRBV28	.	.	TGTGCCAGCAGTTCAACCTGGGACCCGTACAATGAGCAGTTCTTC	CASSSTWDPYNEQFF
TRBJ2-7	TRBV9	.	.	TGTGCCAGCAGCGCAGGGGAGGGACTCGAGCAGTACTTC	CASSAGEGLEQYF
TRBJ2-5	TRBV7-8	.	.	TGTGCCAGCAGCCCACCGGGAATTTACGGGACCCAGTACTTC	CASSPPGIYGTQYF
TRBJ2-3	TRBV30	.	.	TGTGCCTGGGCAGAGGATACGCAGTATTTT	CAWAEDTQYF
TRBJ1-5	TRBV27	TRBD1	.	TGTGCCAGCAGTTTATCACAGGGGGAAACCCATCAGCCCCAGCATTTT	CASSLSQGETHQPQHF
TRBJ2-7	TRBV10-3	TRBD1	.	TGTGCCATCAGTGAGTCGCAGACAGGGGGCTCCTACGAGCAGTACTTC	CAISESQTGGSYEQYF
TRBJ2-7	TRBV13	TRBD1	.	TGTGCCAGCAGCTTAGCGGGACAGCCCTACGAGCAGTACTTC	CASSLAGQPYEQYF
TRBJ2-7	TRBV5-1	TRBD1	.	TGCGCCAGCAGCTTGGGGACAGGGACCTACGAGCAGTACTTC	CASSLGTGTYEQYF
TRBJ2-7	TRBV5-6	TRBD1	.	TGTGCCAGCAGCTCCGGGACAGTCGAGCAGTACTTC	CASSSGTVEQYF
TRBJ1-2	TRBV6-1	.	once	TGTGCCAGCAGTTTAGACAGTTACTATGGCTACACCTTC	CASSLDSYYGYTF
TRBJ2-1	TRBV7-9	.	.	TGTGCCAGCAACTACATCAATGAGCAGTTCTTC	CASNYINEQFF
TRBJ1-4	TRBV9	TRBD1	.	TGTGCCAGCAGCGTAGCCGGGACAGGCACTAATGAAAAACTGTTTTTT	CASSVAGTGTNEKLFF
TRBJ1-5	TRBV4-1	.	.	TGCGCCAGCAGCCCTTCCGACAGGACTTATAGCAATCAGCCCCAGCATTTT	CASSPSDRTYSNQPQHF
TRBJ2-2	TRBV4-3	.	.	TGCGCCAGCAGCCGAGGGGACACCGGGGAGCTGTTTTTT	CASSRGDTGELFF
TRBJ2-5	TRBV18	TRBD2	.	TGTGCCAGCTCACCCTCTAGCGGGGGGGCGGAGACCCAGTACTTC	CASSPSSGGAETQYF
TRBJ2-5	TRBV5-4	TRBD2	.	TGTGCCAGCAGCCCGGGGGGGGCGGGAGATTGGGAGACCCAGTACTTC	CASSPGGAGDWETQYF
TRBJ1-2	TRBV10-2	.	.	TGCGCCAGCAGTGAGTCGATTTCGGCTGACGTACGTGGCTACACCTTC	CASSESISADVRGYTF
TRBJ2-7	TRBV11-2	.	once	TGTGCCAGCAGCTTGGACCGGAACGAGCAGTACTTC	CASSLDRNEQYF